This entry lists 2 T cell receptor beta chains sequenced from one sample in a study of tumour-infiltrating T cells in Burkitt lymphoma. TCRdb's copy holds only in-frame clones and misses some; the assay was immunoSEQ multiplex PCR. The table shows 15,000 to 20,000 clones, with just under 80% occurring only once. Sequencing input: tumor tissue. Receptors were obtained from a human donor with diffuse large B-cell lymphoma.

CDR3 region: CASSTQGADHEQFF. The CDR3, as DNA: TGTGCCAGCAGCACCCAGGGTGCCGACCATGAGCAGTTCTTC. The rearrangement joins TRBV7-3 to TRBJ2-1; a weak D match, TRBD1 (5 bases). Germline-derived CDR1 and CDR2 are SGHTA and FQGTGA. There are 14 residues in the CDR3. The V gene lost 5 bases and the J gene lost 8 bases, with 16 bases spanning the gap.

This rearrangement joins TRBV12-5 to TRBJ1-4; TRBD1 agrees at 7 bases. Germline V gene lookup returns CDR1 LGHNT and CDR2 FRNRAP. J was trimmed by 1 base and V by 3 bases; bases with no gene match: 8. The CDR3 is 17 residues long. As DNA, the CDR3 is TGTGCTAGTGGTTTTTCGGGACAGTTGGAAACTAATGAAAAACTGTTTTTT. Translated: CASGFSGQLETNEKLFF.